The rows below give T cell receptor beta chains drawn from one sample of a study of PD-L1 blockade in urothelial cancer. Data came from immunoSEQ multiplex PCR; TCRdb stores just in-frame clones and leaves some out. The sample has 38,000 or so clones; approximately 84% are singletons. Material: PBMCs, obtained around atezolizumab (anti-PD-L1) treatment. The receptors were sampled from a man aged 35 to 55 with urothelial cancer. The CDR3 runs from the conserved cysteine through the conserved F or W. The D gene is left open where the match is weak. Not all rows give a size; the values are once, few, many and, for expanded clones, a class.

CDR3 DNA | CDR3 protein | clone size | D gene | J gene | V gene
TGTGCCAGCAGTTACACGACTAGCGGGAGCACAGATACGCAGTATTTT | CASSYTTSGSTDTQYF | NA | TRBD2 | TRBJ2-3 | TRBV6-6
TGTGCCAGCAGTTTATTCTCAAGACTAGCGGGCACAGATACGCAGTATTTT | CASSLFSRLAGTDTQYF | NA | TRBD2 | TRBJ2-3 | TRBV28
TGTGCCAGCAGCGCCCGGGACACGTCCCTTCGGCAGTACTTC | CASSARDTSLRQYF | NA | NA | TRBJ2-7 | TRBV7-2
TGTGCCACCACTAGCGGGAGTTGGGAGCAGTTCTTC | CATTSGSWEQFF | NA | TRBD2 | TRBJ2-1 | TRBV28
TGTGCCAGCAGATTTGAGGAGGGGGCGGTTGAGCAGTTCTTC | CASRFEEGAVEQFF | once | NA | TRBJ2-1 | TRBV6-4
TGCGCCAGCAGCGTAGGTCAGACAGTATATGAAGCTTTCTTT | CASSVGQTVYEAFF | NA | NA | TRBJ1-1 | TRBV5-1
TGCGCCAGCAGCGAAAGGGGTACCGGGGAGCTGTTTTTT | CASSERGTGELFF | NA | NA | TRBJ2-2 | TRBV5-1
TGTGCCAGCAGCCGGGGAGGGGATCAGCCCCAGCATTTT | CASSRGGDQPQHF | few | NA | TRBJ1-5 | TRBV7-2
TGTGCCAGCAGTGAATTGGTACAGGGTAGGGCAGATACGCAGTATTTT | CASSELVQGRADTQYF | NA | NA | TRBJ2-3 | TRBV25-1
TGTGCCAGCAGTAGACAGGGGGCGCGATACACTGAAGCTTTCTTT | CASSRQGARYTEAFF | NA | TRBD1 | TRBJ1-1 | TRBV6-1
TGTGCCAGCAGCTACGGACTAGCGGGTAAAAATGAGCAGTTCTTC | CASSYGLAGKNEQFF | NA | TRBD2 | TRBJ2-1 | TRBV11-1
TGTGCCAGCAGTGACAGTCGTGGGGGGGGAGGCTACACCTTC | CASSDSRGGGGYTF | NA | NA | TRBJ1-2 | TRBV2
TGTGCCAGCAGCTTGACAGGGTCTTCTGGAAACACCATATATTTT | CASSLTGSSGNTIYF | NA | TRBD1 | TRBJ1-3 | TRBV7-8
TGTGCCAGCAGTTTACAGGGGGGTTTAATGAACACTGAAGCTTTCTTT | CASSLQGGLMNTEAFF | NA | TRBD1 | TRBJ1-1 | TRBV28
TGCAGCGTTCTTACAGGGGTCGAGCAGTACTTC | CSVLTGVEQYF | NA | TRBD1 | TRBJ2-7 | TRBV29-1
TGTGCCAGCAGCTTCAGGAGGAGGGTCGGCGGAGAGACCCAGTACTTC | CASSFRRRVGGETQYF | NA | NA | TRBJ2-5 | TRBV7-9
TGTGCCAGCAGTCACCCGACTCGCATAGGGGAGCTGTTTTTT | CASSHPTRIGELFF | NA | NA | TRBJ2-2 | TRBV2
TGTGCCAGCATTAAAGAGACCCAGTACTTC | CASIKETQYF | NA | NA | TRBJ2-5 | TRBV27
TGTGCCAGTAGAACGGTCACTGAAGCTTTCTTT | CASRTVTEAFF | NA | NA | TRBJ1-1 | TRBV19
TGTGCCAGTAGCCAGGGTGTGGGGAGCAATCAGCCCCAGCATTTT | CASSQGVGSNQPQHF | NA | NA | TRBJ1-5 | TRBV19
TGTGCCAGCAGCTCCCTAGCCCAAGAGACCCAGTACTTC | CASSSLAQETQYF | once | NA | TRBJ2-5 | TRBV7-2
TGTGCCAGCAGGAACCGGGACACATCTATGAACACTGAAGCTTTCTTT | CASRNRDTSMNTEAFF | NA | NA | TRBJ1-1 | TRBV7-8